Sequencing of this T cell receptor beta chain was carried out in a study of T cell responses to AZD1222 COVID-19 vaccine. The table came from immunoSEQ multiplex PCR; TCRdb's copy has only in-frame clones and leaves some out. The sample includes about 120,000 clones, about 89% seen only once; the top ten take 4% to 5%. J gave up 1 base and V 3 bases, and 4 bases lay outside the gene matches. Looked up from germline, CDR1 is SGDLS and CDR2 is YYNGEE. The CDR3 runs 16 residues. The TCR comes from an adult in good health. Specimen: peripheral blood, collected on day 0 of AZD1222 vaccination. This sequence joins TRBV9 and TRBJ2-2, with 9 bases aligning to TRBD2. CDR3 region: CASSGQRGVNTGELFF. The CDR3 region has the DNA TGTGCCAGCAGCGGCCAGCGGGGGGTGAACACCGGGGAGCTGTTTTTT. Full variable domain (rest looked up from reference TRBV9 and TRBJ2-2): DSGVTQTPKHLITATGQRVTLRCSPRSGDLSVYWYQQSLDQGLQFLIQYYNGEERAKGNILERFSAQQFPDLHSELNLSSLELGDSALYFCASSGQRGVNTGELFFGEGSRLTVL.